Included here is one TCR beta chain sequence, with context. There are many counts of this clone. No antigen is known for it. Base qualities were left out, and no much larger clone turns up one base away. Library generation was performed with PCR. The instrument given in TCRdb is Illumina HiSeq 4000. High-throughput sequencing was used to profile the TCR beta-chain CDR3 region of each patient. As for the original processing: Drawing on CDR3 differences between clinicopathological groups, the researchers built a classifier meant to tell apart patients with distant-metastatic papillary thyroid cancer. Repertoire diversity was assessed with the Shannon index, and tumor-blood repertoire similarity with the Morisita-Horn index. TCRdb passed the public sequencing reads through fastp at Q25 and MiXCR, retaining productive beta sequences. What appears here as the V and J calls and clone size reflects TCRdb's work, not the paper's. The sample table contains about 27,000 clones; only one count was recorded for 15% of them. The top ten constitute approximately 15% of the sample.

The sample originates from a study of metastatic and nonmetastatic thyroid tumors (dated by TCRdb to between 2020 and 2021). A note on the overall study: For patients with malignant and with benign thyroid disease, the researchers compared repertoires between peripheral blood samples and tumor or nodule tissue samples. Study-wide findings and limitations: TCR beta diversity was reported as significantly higher in malignant tumors than in benign nodules, in both blood and tumor samples.

No patient had received any treatment before thyroid surgery. Patient clinical samples collected from the early 2010s to the late 2010s were retrospectively analysed using T-cell receptor beta sequencing. The CDR3 runs 14 amino acids, cysteine and phenylalanine included. This entry keeps only the CDR3 DNA: 42 bases, framed from base 1. The germline V gene yields SQVTM for CDR1 and ANQGSEA for CDR2. The V and J ends are trimmed by 5 bases and 3 bases, leaving 17 bases between them. This clonotype was sampled from a male donor with papillary thyroid cancer or a benign thyroid nodule (not recorded which). Some clones in this sample may be carry-over from other donors' samples. This chain joins TRBV29-1 to TRBJ2-7; the D region possibly corresponds to TRBD1 (5 bases align). The material sequenced was blood. The CDR3 in this case is CSVSAGSPFYEQYF. The sequenced DNA is TGCAGCGTTTCCGCAGGGTCCCCCTTCTACGAGCAGTACTTC.